The 21 T cell receptor beta chains below come from one sample, sequenced in a study of T cells after yellow fever vaccination. Each CDR3 protein gets one entry after TCRdb re-called the 5' RACE reads with MiXCR. Here the sample spans around 310,000 distinct CDR3 sequences, roughly 4.3% being singletons. The material sequenced was PBMCs, taken 15 days after the yellow fever booster vaccination. All receptors derive from a man aged 18 to 30 who received the YFV17D yellow fever vaccine.

This clonotype came up many times. J is TRBJ1-1 and V is TRBV5-1; D unclear. From germline, CDR1 is SGHRS and CDR2 YFSETQ. Trimming cost V 4 bases and J 0 bases, with 10 bases left between them. The CDR3 sequence is 14 residues long. CDR3 bases: TGCGCCAGCAGCCCCGGACCCTTGAACACTGAAGCTTTCTTT. Translation gives CASSPGPLNTEAFF.

This clonotype was detected many times. The gene calls are TRBV15 and TRBJ1-1; D gene ambiguous. Germline V gives CDR1 LNHNV, CDR2 YYDKDF (reference sequence). CDR3 length: 13 residues. V was shortened by 5 bases and J by 1 base, with 8 bases between the two germline ends. In DNA form, the CDR3 reads TGTGCCACCAGCCAAGAGCGGAACACTGAAGCTTTCTTT. Amino acids: CATSQERNTEAFF.

This clonotype was recorded at least ten times. The rearrangement uses TRBV7-2 and TRBJ2-3; 12 bases agree with TRBD2. The germline gives CDR1 SGHTA, CDR2 FQGNSA. Unmatched junction bases numbered 4, after V lost 7 bases and J lost 5 bases. This CDR3 is built from 14 residues. The CDR3 DNA reads TGTGCCAGCACCCTAGCGGGGGGGCTAGATACGCAGTATTTT. Its protein product is CASTLAGGLDTQYF.

The V gene is TRBV4-2, the J gene TRBJ1-3; a possible D gene is TRBD1 (6 bases). This CDR3 has 15 residues. Trimming cost V 2 bases and J 3 bases, with 11 bases left between them. The germline CDR1 and CDR2 sequences are LGHNA and YNFKEQ. The CDR3 DNA follows: TGTGCCAGCAGCCAACAGGGGCCCTATGGAAACACCATATATTTT. Translating it yields CASSQQGPYGNTIYF.

This clonotype was seen many times. This chain links TRBV20-1 with TRBJ1-1; the D is unclear. The length of the CDR3 is 13 residues. V lost 3 bases and J 11 bases, leaving 19 bases between the germline ends. Germline V CDR1 and CDR2: DFQATT, SNEGSKA (reference sequence). DNA of the CDR3: TGCAGTGCTAGTCGGACCCCCAGTTCTCTCGCTTTCTTT. Its protein is CSASRTPSSLAFF.

This clonotype has more than one count but fewer than ten. V and J are TRBV25-1 and TRBJ2-7, with TRBD2 matching over 7 bases. V was clipped by 3 bases and J by 1 base; unmatched bases: 9. Germline CDR1 and CDR2: MGHDK and SYGVNS. The CDR3 runs 16 residues. In DNA, the CDR3 is TGTGCCAGCAGTGATGCGGGGGTTTCTCATTCCTACGAGCAGTACGTC. Its protein is CASSDAGVSHSYEQYV.

There are a few counts of this clonotype. The chain links TRBV13 to TRBJ1-1, with unresolved D. Germline assignment: CDR1 PRHDT and CDR2 FYEKMQ (reference sequence). Trimming cost V 2 bases and J 3 bases, with 10 bases left between them. This CDR3 comprises 14 residues. The CDR3 here is CASSLPGVDTEAFF. DNA of the CDR3: TGTGCCAGCAGCTTACCGGGTGTTGACACTGAAGCTTTCTTT.

This clonotype was detected ten times or more. V usage is TRBV6-5 and J usage is TRBJ2-2; tentatively, D is TRBD1 or TRBD2 (5 bases each). Germline V gene data show CDR1 as MNHEY and CDR2 as SVGAGI. This CDR3 contains 17 residues. V was pared by 0 bases and J by 1 base, with 12 bases between. The CDR3 spells CASSYSWSRGNTGELFF. In nucleotides, the CDR3 is TGTGCCAGCAGTTACTCGTGGTCGAGGGGGAACACCGGGGAGCTGTTTTTT.

This clonotype occurred a few times. The chain is built from TRBV5-1 and TRBJ2-7; D perhaps matches TRBD2 (6 bases). With 0 bases removed from V and 1 base from J, the gap between germline ends came to 8 bases. The germline V gene encodes CDR1 SGHRS and CDR2 YFSETQ. The CDR3 covers 14 residues. CDR3 residues: CASSLGDLSYEQYF. The CDR3 region has the DNA TGCGCCAGCAGCTTGGGGGACTTATCCTACGAGCAGTACTTC.

This clonotype came up many times. The rearrangement uses TRBV20-1 and TRBJ2-7, with 10 nucleotides matching TRBD1. The CDR3 sequence is 15 residues long. V shed 6 bases and J 5 bases; nucleotides not matched to a gene: 13. The germline V gene has CDR1 DFQATT and CDR2 SNEGSKA (reference sequence). CDR3 region: CSAARWGQGINEQYF. The CDR3 bases are TGCAGTGCCGCTAGGTGGGGACAGGGGATCAACGAGCAGTACTTC.

This clonotype was counted between two and nine times. The J gene is TRBJ2-2, the V gene TRBV12-3 or TRBV12-4, with 8 bases identical to TRBD2. This CDR3 contains 17 residues. The junction had 8 bases not matched to a gene; V was cut back by 3 bases and J by 2 bases. The CDR3 region is CASSFGGGLENTGELFF. In DNA form, the CDR3 reads TGTGCCAGCAGTTTCGGGGGGGGCCTAGAAAACACCGGGGAGCTGTTTTTT.

The V call is TRBV20-1, the J call TRBJ2-3; maybe TRBD2 (5 bases). Deletions cut 2 bases from V and 4 bases from J, with 13 bases between. This CDR3 has 14 residues. CDR1 and CDR2 from the germline V gene are DFQATT and SNEGSKA (reference sequence). This CDR3 reads CSARPRTDSDTQYF. CDR3 DNA: TGCAGTGCTAGACCTCGGACGGACTCAGATACGCAGTATTTT.

This sequence joins TRBV5-5 and TRBJ2-7, with D uncertain. From germline, CDR1 is SGHKS and CDR2 YYEKEE (reference sequence). V was shortened by 1 base and J by 3 bases, with 20 bases between the two germline ends. The CDR3 has 17 amino acids. CDR3 in amino acids: CASSLRPHDSSYYEQYF. The CDR3 coding sequence is TGTGCCAGCAGCTTGAGACCCCACGACTCCTCTTACTACGAGCAGTACTTC.

This clonotype was picked up many times. V usage is TRBV7-2 and J usage is TRBJ1-1; 9 bases agree with TRBD1. CDR3 length: 14 residues. V gave up 5 bases and J gave up 7 bases; unmatched junction bases: 8. Germline lookup yields CDR1 SGHTA and CDR2 FQGNSA. Here the CDR3 DNA reads TGTGCCAGCAGCACCAGACAGGGGGAGGTTGAAGCTTTCTTT. Its protein product is CASSTRQGEVEAFF.

The chain links TRBV7-9 to TRBJ2-3, with D possibly TRBD1 on 5 matching bases. V lost 1 base, J lost 2 bases, and 10 bases lay in between. CDR1 SEHNR and CDR2 FQNEAQ come from the germline V gene (reference sequence). CDR3 length: 15 amino acids. This CDR3 reads CASSLVGRATDTQYF. In DNA, the CDR3 is TGTGCCAGCAGCTTAGTGGGCAGGGCCACAGATACGCAGTATTTT. The full variable domain, rest sourced from reference TRBV7-9 and TRBJ2-3, is DTGVSQNPRHKITKRGQNVTFRCDPISEHNRLYWYRQTLGQGPEFLTYFQNEAQLEKSRLLSDRFSAERPKGSFSTLEIQRTEQGDSAMYLCASSLVGRATDTQYFGPGTRLTVL.

This clonotype was observed at least ten times. The chain uses TRBV11-2 and TRBJ2-4; 12 nucleotides align to TRBD1. V trimming: 3 bases; J trimming: 2 bases; junction bases outside the gene matches: 5. CDR3 size: 17 residues. From germline, CDR1 is SGHAT and CDR2 FQNNGV. Here the CDR3 reads CASSLTGQGATKNIQYF. In DNA, the CDR3 is TGTGCCAGCAGCTTGACGGGACAGGGGGCGACCAAAAACATTCAGTACTTC.

This clonotype was seen repeatedly, ten times or more. The chain employs TRBV7-6 and TRBJ2-1; possibly TRBD1 for D (6 bases). CDR3 length equals 16 residues. V was clipped by 5 bases and J by 0 bases, with 14 bases between them. Per germline, CDR1 SGHVS and CDR2 FNYEAQ. The CDR3 sequence: CASSVPDSSSYNEQFF. In nucleotides, the CDR3 is TGTGCCAGCAGCGTACCGGACAGTAGCTCCTACAATGAGCAGTTCTTC.

This clonotype appeared many times. CDR3 coding DNA: TGTGCCAGTAGCCTAAATAATCAGCCCCAGCATTTT. It yields the protein CASSLNNQPQHF. The chain has TRBV19 and TRBJ1-5; D is uncertain. The CDR3 has 12 amino acids. The germline V and J ends were trimmed by 6 bases and 4 bases, with 7 bases remaining between them. Germline V gene data show CDR1 as LNHDA and CDR2 as SQIVND (reference sequence). Drawing the rest from reference TRBV19 and TRBJ1-5, the complete variable domain is DGGITQSPKYLFRKEGQNVTLSCEQNLNHDAMYWYRQDPGQGLRLIYYSQIVNDFQKGDIAEGYSVSREKKESFPLTVTSAQKNPTAFYLCASSLNNQPQHFGDGTRLSIL.

This clonotype has a count of ten or more. This chain uses TRBV10-3 with TRBJ1-3; D remains ambiguous. Trimming stripped 10 bases from V and 7 bases from J, with 17 bases between. Germline lookup yields CDR1 ENHRY and CDR2 SYGVKD. The CDR3 contains 13 residues. DNA of the CDR3: TGTGCCACCCGCCCAAGAATCGGGAACACCATATATTTT. Amino acids: CATRPRIGNTIYF.

This clonotype was detected only a few times. The J gene is TRBJ1-5, the V gene TRBV20-1; D may be TRBD1 (6 bases). Trimming took off 7 bases at V and 6 bases at J, with 19 bases between the two ends. The germline CDR1 and CDR2 sequences are DFQATT and SNEGSKA (reference sequence). This CDR3 is built from 14 residues. Written as DNA, the CDR3 is TGCAGTGGTACGAGCCACAGGGCCGGTCAGCCCCAGCATTTT. Its protein product is CSGTSHRAGQPQHF.

The chain has TRBV5-1 and TRBJ1-2, with 7 bases lining up with TRBD1. The CDR3 sequence is 13 residues long. Unmatched junction bases numbered 4, after V lost 3 bases and J lost 5 bases. The germline gives CDR1 SGHRS, CDR2 YFSETQ. The DNA for the CDR3 is TGCGCCAGCAGCTCGACAGGGACGTATGGCTACACCTTC. Translation gives CASSSTGTYGYTF. The variable domain in full, with the rest retrieved from reference TRBV5-1 and TRBJ1-2, is KAGVTQTPRYLIKTRGQQVTLSCSPISGHRSVSWYQQTPGQGLQFLFEYFSETQRNKGNFPGRFSGRQFSNSRSEMNVSTLELGDSALYLCASSSTGTYGYTFGSGTRLTVV.